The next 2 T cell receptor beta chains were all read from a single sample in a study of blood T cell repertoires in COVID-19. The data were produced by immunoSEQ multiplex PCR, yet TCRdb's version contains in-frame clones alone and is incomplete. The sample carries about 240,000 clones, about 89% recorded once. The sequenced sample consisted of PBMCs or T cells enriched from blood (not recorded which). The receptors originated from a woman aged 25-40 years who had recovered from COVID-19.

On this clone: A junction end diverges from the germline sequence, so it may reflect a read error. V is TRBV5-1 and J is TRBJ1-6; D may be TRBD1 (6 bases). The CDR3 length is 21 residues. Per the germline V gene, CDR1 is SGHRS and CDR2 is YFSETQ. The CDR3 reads CASSSGGGAVSWPSYNSPLHF. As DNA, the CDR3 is TGCGCCAGTAGCTCCGGGGGGGGCGCAGTTTCATGGCCATCCTATAATTCACCCCTCCACTTT.

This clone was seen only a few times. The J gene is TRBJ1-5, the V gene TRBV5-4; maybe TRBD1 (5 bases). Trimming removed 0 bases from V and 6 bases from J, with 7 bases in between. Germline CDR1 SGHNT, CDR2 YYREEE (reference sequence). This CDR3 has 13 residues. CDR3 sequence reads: CASSLDRRQPQHF. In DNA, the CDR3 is TGTGCCAGCAGCTTGGACAGGCGTCAGCCCCAGCATTTT.